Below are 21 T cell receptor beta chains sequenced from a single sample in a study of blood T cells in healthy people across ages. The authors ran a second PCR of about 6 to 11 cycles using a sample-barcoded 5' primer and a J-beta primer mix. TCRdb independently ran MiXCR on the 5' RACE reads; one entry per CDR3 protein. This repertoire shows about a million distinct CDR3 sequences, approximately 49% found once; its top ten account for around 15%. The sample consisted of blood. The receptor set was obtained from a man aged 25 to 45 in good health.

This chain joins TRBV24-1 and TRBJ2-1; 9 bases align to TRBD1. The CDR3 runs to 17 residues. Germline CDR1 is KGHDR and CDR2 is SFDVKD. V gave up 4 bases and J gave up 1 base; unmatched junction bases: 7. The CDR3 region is CATSDPSGTGSYNEQFF. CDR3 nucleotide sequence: TGTGCCACCAGTGACCCCTCCGGGACAGGGTCCTACAATGAGCAGTTCTTC.

The CDR3 bases are TGCAGTGCTAGAGAGGGTGATGAGGGGGTGTGGTACAATGAGCAGTTCTTC. This sequence encodes CSAREGDEGVWYNEQFF. The rearrangement links TRBV20-1 to TRBJ2-1; TRBD1 might be the D (6 bases). Germline V gene sequence: CDR1 DFQATT, CDR2 SNEGSKA (reference sequence). V was shortened by 0 bases and J by 4 bases, with 19 bases between the two germline ends. The CDR3 loop spans 17 amino acids.

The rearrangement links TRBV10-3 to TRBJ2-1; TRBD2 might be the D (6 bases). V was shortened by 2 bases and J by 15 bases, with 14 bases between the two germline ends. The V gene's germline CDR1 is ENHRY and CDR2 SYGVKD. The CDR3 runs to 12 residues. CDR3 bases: TGTGCCATCAGTGAGGGGGGGTCGTATCCGTTCTTC. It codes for CAISEGGSYPFF.

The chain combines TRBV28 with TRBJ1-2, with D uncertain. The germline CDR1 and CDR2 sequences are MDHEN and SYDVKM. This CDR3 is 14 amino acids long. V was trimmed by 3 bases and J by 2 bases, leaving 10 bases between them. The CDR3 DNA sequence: TGTGCCAGCAGTTTGGTGCAGAGGAACTATGGCTACACCTTC. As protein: CASSLVQRNYGYTF.

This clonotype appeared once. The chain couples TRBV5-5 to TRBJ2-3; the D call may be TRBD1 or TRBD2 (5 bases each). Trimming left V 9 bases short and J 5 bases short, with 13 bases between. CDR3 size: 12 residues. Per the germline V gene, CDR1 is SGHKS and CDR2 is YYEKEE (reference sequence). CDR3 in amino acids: CATRDGLDTQYF. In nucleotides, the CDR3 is TGTGCCACCAGGGACGGGTTAGATACGCAGTATTTT.

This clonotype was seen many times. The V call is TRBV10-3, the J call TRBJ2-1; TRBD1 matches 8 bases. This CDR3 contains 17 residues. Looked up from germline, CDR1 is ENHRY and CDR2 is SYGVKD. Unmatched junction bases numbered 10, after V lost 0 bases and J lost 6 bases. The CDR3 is CAISESGQGASRNEQFF. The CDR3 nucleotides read TGTGCCATCAGTGAGTCGGGGCAGGGGGCGTCTCGCAATGAGCAGTTCTTC.

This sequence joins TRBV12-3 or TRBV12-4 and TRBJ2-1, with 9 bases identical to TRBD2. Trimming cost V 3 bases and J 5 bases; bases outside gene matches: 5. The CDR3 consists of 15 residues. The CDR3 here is CASSFQRGDNNEQFF. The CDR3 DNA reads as TGTGCCAGCAGTTTCCAGCGGGGGGACAACAATGAGCAGTTCTTC.

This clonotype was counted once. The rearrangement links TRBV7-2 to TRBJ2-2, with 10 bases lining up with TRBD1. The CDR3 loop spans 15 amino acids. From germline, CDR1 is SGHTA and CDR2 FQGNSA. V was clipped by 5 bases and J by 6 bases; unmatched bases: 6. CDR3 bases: TGTGCCAGCAGCCAAAGACAGGGGGCCGCCGGGGAGCTGTTTTTT. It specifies CASSQRQGAAGELFF.

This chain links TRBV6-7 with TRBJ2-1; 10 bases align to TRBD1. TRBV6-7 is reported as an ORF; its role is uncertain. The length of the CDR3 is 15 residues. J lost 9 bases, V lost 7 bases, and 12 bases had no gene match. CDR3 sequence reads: CASTNGTGVFIEQFF. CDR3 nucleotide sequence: TGTGCCAGCACCAACGGGACAGGGGTTTTTATTGAGCAGTTCTTC.

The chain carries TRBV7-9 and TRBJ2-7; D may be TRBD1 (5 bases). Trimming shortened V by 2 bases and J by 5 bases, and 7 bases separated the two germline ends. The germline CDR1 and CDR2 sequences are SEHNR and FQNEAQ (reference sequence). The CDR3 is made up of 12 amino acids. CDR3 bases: TGTGCCAGCAGCTTAAAGGGGCACGAGCAGTACTTC. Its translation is CASSLKGHEQYF.

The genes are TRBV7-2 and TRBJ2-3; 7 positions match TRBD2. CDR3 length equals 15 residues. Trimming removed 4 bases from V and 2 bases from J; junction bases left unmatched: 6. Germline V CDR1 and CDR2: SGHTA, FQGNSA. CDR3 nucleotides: TGTGCCAGCAGCTACGGGACTACTTACACAGATACGCAGTATTTT. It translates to CASSYGTTYTDTQYF.

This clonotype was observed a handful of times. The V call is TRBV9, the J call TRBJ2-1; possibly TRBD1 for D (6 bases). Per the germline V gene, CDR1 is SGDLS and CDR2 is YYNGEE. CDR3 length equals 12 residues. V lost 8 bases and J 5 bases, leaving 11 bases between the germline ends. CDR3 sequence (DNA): TGTGCCAGTGCCGAGGGGGACAATGAGCAGTTCTTC. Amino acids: CASAEGDNEQFF.

CDR3 residues: CASPGTGVERYF. CDR3 nucleotides: TGCGCCAGCCCTGGGACCGGGGTCGAGCGGTACTTC. V gene TRBV5-1 combines with J gene TRBJ2-5; D is possibly TRBD1 or TRBD2 (5 bases each). V was trimmed by 7 bases and J by 13 bases, leaving 20 bases between them. CDR1 SGHRS and CDR2 YFSETQ come from the germline V gene. The CDR3 loop spans 12 amino acids.

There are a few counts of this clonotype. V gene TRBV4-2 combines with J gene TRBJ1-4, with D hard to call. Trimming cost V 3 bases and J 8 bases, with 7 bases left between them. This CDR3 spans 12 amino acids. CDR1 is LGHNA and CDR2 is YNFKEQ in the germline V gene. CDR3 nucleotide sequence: TGTGCCAGCAGCCACAGCTGGGAAAAACTGTTTTTT. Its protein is CASSHSWEKLFF.

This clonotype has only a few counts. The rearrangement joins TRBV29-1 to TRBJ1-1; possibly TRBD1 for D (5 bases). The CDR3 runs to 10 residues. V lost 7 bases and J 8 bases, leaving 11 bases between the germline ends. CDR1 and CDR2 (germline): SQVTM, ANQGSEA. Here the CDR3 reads CSGADNEAFF. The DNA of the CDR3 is TGCAGCGGGGCGGACAACGAAGCTTTCTTT.

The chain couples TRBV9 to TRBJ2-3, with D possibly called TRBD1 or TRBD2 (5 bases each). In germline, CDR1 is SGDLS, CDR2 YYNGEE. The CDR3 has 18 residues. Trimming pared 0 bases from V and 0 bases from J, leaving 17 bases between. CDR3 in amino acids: CASSVDHGSGTSTDTQYF. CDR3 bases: TGTGCCAGCAGCGTAGATCACGGGTCAGGGACGAGCACAGATACGCAGTATTTT.

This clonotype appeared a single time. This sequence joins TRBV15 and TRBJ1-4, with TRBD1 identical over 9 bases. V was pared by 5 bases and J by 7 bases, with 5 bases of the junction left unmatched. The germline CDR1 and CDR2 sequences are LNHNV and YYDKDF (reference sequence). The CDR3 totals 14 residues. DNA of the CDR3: TGTGCCACCAGCGAAGGACAGGGGTTTGAAAAACTGTTTTTT. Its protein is CATSEGQGFEKLFF. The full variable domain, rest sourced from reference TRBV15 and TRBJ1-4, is DAMVIQNPRYQVTQFGKPVTLSCSQTLNHNVMYWYQQKSSQAPKLLFHYYDKDFNNEADTPDNFQSRRPNTSFCFLDIRSPGLGDTAMYLCATSEGQGFEKLFFGSGTQLSVL.

CDR3 nucleotide sequence: TGTGCCAGCAGCTCCTGGACAGGGCTAAACACTGAAGCTTTCTTT. Translating gives CASSSWTGLNTEAFF. The chain is built from TRBV7-9 and TRBJ1-1; 8 bases align to TRBD1. The CDR3 totals 15 residues. With 4 bases clipped from V and 2 bases from J, the junction kept 6 bases outside the gene matches. Germline V CDR1 and CDR2: SEHNR, FQNEAQ (reference sequence).

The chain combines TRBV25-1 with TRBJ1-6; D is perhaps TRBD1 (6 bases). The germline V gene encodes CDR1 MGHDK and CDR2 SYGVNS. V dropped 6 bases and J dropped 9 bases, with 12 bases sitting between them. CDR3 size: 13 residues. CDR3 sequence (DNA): TGTGCCAGCAGACAGTCAGGGGTTTCACCCCTCCACTTT. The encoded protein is CASRQSGVSPLHF.

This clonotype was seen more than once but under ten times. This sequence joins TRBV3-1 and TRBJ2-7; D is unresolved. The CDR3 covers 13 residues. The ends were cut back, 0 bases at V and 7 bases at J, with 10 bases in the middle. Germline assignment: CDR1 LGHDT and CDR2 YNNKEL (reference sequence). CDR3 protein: CASSQDLRPEQYF. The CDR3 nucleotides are TGTGCCAGCAGCCAAGATCTTCGGCCTGAGCAGTACTTC.

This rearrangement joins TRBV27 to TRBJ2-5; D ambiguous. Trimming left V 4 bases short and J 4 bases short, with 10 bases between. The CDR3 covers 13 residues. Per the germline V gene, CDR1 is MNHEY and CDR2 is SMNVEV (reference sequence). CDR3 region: CASSWALGETQYF. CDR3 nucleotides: TGTGCCAGCAGTTGGGCGCTGGGAGAGACCCAGTACTTC.